The clone carrying this TCR beta chain was counted many times. This entry belongs to a study of T-cell reconstitution after alpha-beta-depleted transplantation in children. This CDR3 has 15 residues. Germline assignment: CDR1 ENHRY and CDR2 SYGVKD. V lost 3 bases, J lost 2 bases, and 8 bases lay in between. For TCRbeta, the library was prepared with unique molecular identifiers. TCRdb reanalysed the PCR reads using MiXCR and keeps one entry per CDR3 protein. The sample lists around 210,000 distinct CDR3 sequences; 6.6% were seen once. The sequence came from a boy aged 2-9 years with acute lymphoblastic leukemia, due to receive a stem cell transplant. The rearrangement links TRBV10-3 to TRBJ2-6; TRBD1 is a possible D gene (6 bases). Sequenced here: PBMCs, sampled before TCRalphabeta/CD19-depleted stem cell transplant. The CDR3 spells CAISDTGTGANVLTF. CDR3 DNA: TGTGCCATCAGTGATACAGGGACTGGGGCCAACGTCCTGACTTTC.